One and the same sample provided the 4 T cell receptor beta chains below, sequenced in a study of cytotoxic CD8 clonotypes in ibrutinib-treated CLL. Using immunoSEQ multiplex PCR, the repertoire was profiled, and TCRdb retains in-frame clones only, with some absent. The sample holds some 150,000 clones, about 80% seen once. Specimen: PBMCs, collected after 12 months of ibrutinib treatment. All receptors come from a human donor with chronic lymphocytic leukemia.

This clone was counted once. The chain has TRBV7-2 and TRBJ1-5; D unclear. Germline-derived CDR1 and CDR2 are SGHTA and FQGNSA. CDR3 size: 13 residues. The ends were cut back, 4 bases at V and 6 bases at J, with 10 bases in the middle. This CDR3 is CASSSRSSQPQHF. CDR3 nucleotide sequence: TGTGCCAGCAGCTCCCGGTCTAGTCAGCCCCAGCATTTT.

This clone was observed a single time. The rearrangement links TRBV28 to TRBJ1-5; D call uncertain. With 10 bases removed from V and 0 bases from J, the gap between germline ends came to 22 bases. The CDR3 runs 17 residues. Germline lookup yields CDR1 MDHEN and CDR2 SYDVKM. In nucleotides, the CDR3 is TGTGCCACCTTAAAATTCCCGGGAGTCATTAGCAATCAGCCCCAGCATTTT. Translating gives CATLKFPGVISNQPQHF.

This chain joins TRBV28 and TRBJ1-4, with 10 positions matching TRBD1. There are 17 residues in the CDR3. Losses at the gene ends were 4 bases for V and 1 base for J; bases not matched to a gene: 6. CDR1 is MDHEN and CDR2 is SYDVKM in the germline V gene. CDR3 amino acids: CASSSGQGTRTNEKLFF. The CDR3 DNA follows: TGTGCCAGCAGTTCGGGACAGGGGACGCGAACTAATGAAAAACTGTTTTTT. The whole variable domain, remainder taken from reference TRBV28 and TRBJ1-4, is DVKVTQSSRYLVKRTGEKVFLECVQDMDHENMFWYRQDPGLGLRLIYFSYDVKMKEKGDIPEGYSVSREKKERFSLILESASTNQTSMYLCASSSGQGTRTNEKLFFGSGTQLSVL.

This rearrangement joins TRBV4-1 to TRBJ2-7; D not resolved. Per the germline V gene, CDR1 is MGHRA and CDR2 is YSYEKL. V lost 0 bases and J 2 bases, leaving 8 bases between the germline ends. This CDR3 region has 14 residues. The chain's CDR3 is CASSQDHKTYEQYF. The DNA of the CDR3 is TGCGCCAGCAGCCAAGACCACAAGACCTACGAGCAGTACTTC.